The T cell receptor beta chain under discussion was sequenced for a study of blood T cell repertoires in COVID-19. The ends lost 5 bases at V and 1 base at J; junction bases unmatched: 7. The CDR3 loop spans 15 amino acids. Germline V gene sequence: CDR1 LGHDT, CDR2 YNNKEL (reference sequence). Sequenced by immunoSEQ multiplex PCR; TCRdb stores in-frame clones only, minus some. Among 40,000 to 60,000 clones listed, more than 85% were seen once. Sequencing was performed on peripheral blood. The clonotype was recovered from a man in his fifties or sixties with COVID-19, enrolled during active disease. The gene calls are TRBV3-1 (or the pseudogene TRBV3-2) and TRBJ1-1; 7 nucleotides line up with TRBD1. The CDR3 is CASSARDRQNTEAFF. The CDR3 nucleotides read TGTGCCAGCAGCGCTAGGGACAGACAGAACACTGAAGCTTTCTTT.